In its sample, the clone carrying this T cell receptor (beta chain) was seen many times. Its antigen is not identified. TCRdb fed the 5' RACE reads into MiXCR, producing one record per CDR3 protein. Of 14,000 to 15,000 distinct CDR3 sequences listed, about a fifth were seen once; the top ten hold 56%. This CDR3 has 16 amino acids. V dropped 4 bases and J dropped 7; count of bases not matched to a gene: 11. Germline V gene sequence: CDR1 SGHKS, CDR2 YYEKEE (reference sequence). The data belong to a study of T-cell memory formation after mild COVID-19. Findings and caveats of the study: The main location of contracting CD4+ clones was CM and EM, and that of contracting CD8+ clones was EMRA. Day 15 to 85 contractors were CD4/CD8 balanced; later expanders leaned CD4+.

This clonotype originated in a man aged 18 to 29 who had mild COVID-19 (a few samples of this study predate the infection). Cell type and time point are not known. The rearrangement links TRBV5-5 to TRBJ2-1, with 10 bases matching TRBD2. The specimen sequenced was PBMCs or a T cell subset sorted from them (not recorded which). The CDR3, as DNA: TGTGCCAGCAGCCTCAGTGGTAGCGGGGGGCCGAATGAGCAGTTCTTC. This gives the protein CASSLSGSGGPNEQFF.